These 10 T cell receptor beta chains came from one sample sequenced in a study of shared clonotypes between healthy human individuals. Profiled with immunoSEQ multiplex PCR; TCRdb holds only in-frame clones, not every one. In the table there are more than 550,000 clones, about 91% of which are singletons. The naive CD8 population came from CD45RO-negative cells selected for CCR7, without terminally differentiated effector memory CD45RA+ cells. Sequences were obtained from naive CD8+ T cells sorted from blood. The receptor set was obtained from a man between 25 and 39 years old in good health.

The V gene is TRBV11-1, the J gene TRBJ2-2; no clear D gene. This CDR3 is 14 amino acids long. The V end was cut by 5 bases, the J end by 7 bases, with 14 bases between. Germline V gene sequence: CDR1 SGHAT, CDR2 FQDESV (reference sequence). Here the CDR3 reads CASSEEWGGGELFF. The DNA of the CDR3 is TGTGCCAGCAGCGAAGAGTGGGGTGGCGGGGAGCTGTTTTTT.

The chain uses TRBV11-2 and TRBJ2-3; TRBD2 matches at 7 bases. This CDR3 comprises 15 residues. The germline V gene has CDR1 SGHAT and CDR2 FQNNGV. The trim removed 7 bases at V and 2 bases at J, leaving 9 bases unmatched. CDR3 loop: CASNLGLADTDTQYF. CDR3 in DNA: TGTGCCAGCAACTTGGGTCTAGCGGACACAGATACGCAGTATTTT.

The rearrangement links TRBV2 to TRBJ2-1, with TRBD2 identical over 10 bases. J lost 8 bases, V lost 0 bases, and 7 bases had no gene match. The CDR3 is made up of 16 amino acids. In germline, CDR1 is SNHLY, CDR2 FYNNEI. The CDR3 nucleotides read TGTGCCAGCAGTGAAGCGAGCCTAGCGGGAGCCTATGAGCAGTTCTTC. Translation gives CASSEASLAGAYEQFF.

This chain joins TRBV5-1 and TRBJ2-4, with 8 bases fitting TRBD2. V lost 0 bases, J lost 3 bases, and 2 bases stayed unmatched. CDR1 is SGHRS and CDR2 is YFSETQ in the germline V gene. This CDR3 region has 15 residues. The CDR3 coding sequence is TGCGCCAGCAGCTTGGCAGCGGGAGTCAAAAACATTCAGTACTTC. Amino acid sequence: CASSLAAGVKNIQYF.

A few counts support this clone. This sequence joins TRBV5-1 and TRBJ1-1; D gene unclear. This CDR3 has 11 amino acids. Trimming stripped 1 base from V and 7 bases from J, with 5 bases between. CDR1 and CDR2 from the germline V gene are SGHRS and YFSETQ. As DNA, the CDR3 is TGCGCCAGCAGCTTGAGAGATGAAGCTTTCTTT. As protein: CASSLRDEAFF. The variable domain in full, with the rest retrieved from reference TRBV5-1 and TRBJ1-1, is KAGVTQTPRYLIKTRGQQVTLSCSPISGHRSVSWYQQTPGQGLQFLFEYFSETQRNKGNFPGRFSGRQFSNSRSEMNVSTLELGDSALYLCASSLRDEAFFGQGTRLTVV.

The gene calls are TRBV11-2 and TRBJ2-2, with a tentative D call TRBD1 (5 bases). Germline V lookup: CDR1 SGHAT, CDR2 FQNNGV. Trimming took 5 bases from V and 3 from J, leaving 16 bases between them. This CDR3 has 16 residues. Here the CDR3 DNA reads TGTGCCAGCAGCCCCACAGGTTTTTTGTACACCGGGGAGCTGTTTTTT. This gives the protein CASSPTGFLYTGELFF.

V and J are TRBV18 and TRBJ1-5, with a possible D match to TRBD1 (6 bases). The CDR3 is 16 amino acids. Germline-derived CDR1 and CDR2 are KGHSH and LQKENI. Trimming removed 4 bases at V and 0 bases at J, with 13 bases between. The CDR3 DNA reads as TGTGCCAGCTCACGACAGGACCGGGTTAGCAATCAGCCCCAGCATTTT. Translated: CASSRQDRVSNQPQHF.

This chain uses TRBV18 with TRBJ2-7; tentative D call: TRBD1 (5 bases). The CDR3 contains 15 residues. The germline V gene encodes CDR1 KGHSH and CDR2 LQKENI. Trimming took off 3 bases at V and 3 bases at J, with 15 bases between the two ends. CDR3 amino acids: CASSPTQDTGYEQYF. DNA of the CDR3: TGTGCCAGCTCACCGACACAGGACACGGGCTACGAGCAGTACTTC. The entire variable domain, with the rest obtained from reference TRBV18 and TRBJ2-7, is as follows: NAGVMQNPRHLVRRRGQEARLRCSPMKGHSHVYWYRQLPEEGLKFMVYLQKENIIDESGMPKERFSAEFPKEGPSILRIQQVVRGDSAAYFCASSPTQDTGYEQYFGPGTRLTVT.

The chain carries TRBV6-5 and TRBJ2-2; D perhaps matches TRBD2 (6 bases). The CDR3 has 16 residues. The V end was cut by 6 bases, the J end by 7 bases, with 21 bases between. Germline CDR1 is MNHEY and CDR2 is SVGAGI. In DNA form, the CDR3 reads TGTGCCAGCAGCTACCGGGACTTTCAACGGGGCGGGGAGCTGTTTTTT. Encoded protein: CASSYRDFQRGGELFF.

The rearrangement joins TRBV5-1 to TRBJ2-7; D unresolved. With 1 base removed from V and 7 bases from J, the gap between germline ends came to 12 bases. This CDR3 is 13 amino acids long. From germline, CDR1 is SGHRS and CDR2 YFSETQ. CDR3 DNA sequence: TGCGCCAGCAGCTTGCCCCCCTCAGAAGAGCAGTACTTC. Translation gives CASSLPPSEEQYF.